This T cell receptor (beta chain) was sequenced for a study of blood T cells in healthy people across ages. General study points: Shifts in expanded clonotypes may have been confounded by donor CMV status, which was unknown.

As to this clonotype: Antigen specificity is unknown.

A second roughly 7 to 11 cycle PCR used barcoded and J-beta primers. TCRdb used MiXCR to reprocess the 5' RACE reads, holding one entry per CDR3 protein. The sample yields roughly 700,000 distinct CDR3 sequences, approximately 50% seen once. The clonotype comes from a woman in her sixties in good health. The sample taken for sequencing was blood.

CDR3 DNA sequence: TGTGCCAGCAGCGTTGGACTAGATCGAAATGAGCAGTTCTTC. Residues: CASSVGLDRNEQFF. This chain connects TRBV9 to TRBJ2-1, with 7 bases aligning to TRBD2. Germline V gene sequence: CDR1 SGDLS, CDR2 YYNGEE. V was clipped by 2 bases and J by 7 bases; unmatched bases: 6. There are 14 residues in the CDR3.